This T cell receptor beta chain was observed in a study of cytomegalovirus exposure and HLA in healthy donors. General study findings and limits: In vitro data verified three CMV-associated chains as specific for CMV antigens.

Amplification used 60 Vbeta primers and 13 Jbeta primers. Measured with immunoSEQ multiplex PCR; TCRdb has only the in-frame clones, and not every one. The table records under 250,000 clones, 70% to 90% of them present only once. Details on this clone: The antigen remains unidentified.

This TCR was sampled from a human donor in good health. Sequenced input: PBMCs.

CDR3 DNA: TGTGCCAGCAGCCAAGATCTCCGGGCCTACGAGCAGTACTTC. Its protein is CASSQDLRAYEQYF. The chain is built from TRBV4-2 and TRBJ2-7; no definite D call. Trimming removed 0 bases at V and 2 bases at J, with 8 bases between. Per germline, CDR1 LGHNA and CDR2 YNFKEQ. CDR3 length: 14 residues.